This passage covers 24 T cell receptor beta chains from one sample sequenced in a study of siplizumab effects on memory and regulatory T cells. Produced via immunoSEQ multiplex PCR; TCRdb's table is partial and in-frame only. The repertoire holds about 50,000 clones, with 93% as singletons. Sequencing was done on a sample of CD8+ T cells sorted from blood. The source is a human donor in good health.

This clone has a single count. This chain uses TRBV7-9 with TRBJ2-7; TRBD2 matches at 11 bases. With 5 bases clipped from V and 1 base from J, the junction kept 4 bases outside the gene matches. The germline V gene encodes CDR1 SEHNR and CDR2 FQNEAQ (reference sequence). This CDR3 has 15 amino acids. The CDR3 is CASSLTSGSSYEQYF. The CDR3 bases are TGTGCCAGCAGCCTTACTAGCGGGAGTTCCTACGAGCAGTACTTC.

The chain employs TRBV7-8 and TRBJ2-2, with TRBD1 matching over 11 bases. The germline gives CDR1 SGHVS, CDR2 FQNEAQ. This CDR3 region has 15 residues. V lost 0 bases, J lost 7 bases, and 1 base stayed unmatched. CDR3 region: CASSLAGQGVGELFF. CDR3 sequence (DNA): TGTGCCAGCAGCTTAGCGGGACAGGGGGTCGGGGAGCTGTTTTTT.

In DNA, the CDR3 is TGTGCCAGCCTCAAAGTAGCGGGAACCCCATCTAGCACAGATACGCAGTATTTT. This encodes CASLKVAGTPSSTDTQYF. The J gene is TRBJ2-3, the V gene TRBV21-1; TRBD2 is the table's D call and was not checked against the DNA. TRBV21-1 is classified as a pseudogene. CDR3 size: 18 residues.

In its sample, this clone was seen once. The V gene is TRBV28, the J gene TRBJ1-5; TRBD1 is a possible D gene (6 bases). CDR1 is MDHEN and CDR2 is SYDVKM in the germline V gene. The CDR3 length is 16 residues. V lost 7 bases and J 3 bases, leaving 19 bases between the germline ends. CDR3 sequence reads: CASTPQNDRLNQPQHF. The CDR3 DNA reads TGTGCCAGCACCCCCCAAAATGACAGGCTCAATCAGCCCCAGCATTTT.

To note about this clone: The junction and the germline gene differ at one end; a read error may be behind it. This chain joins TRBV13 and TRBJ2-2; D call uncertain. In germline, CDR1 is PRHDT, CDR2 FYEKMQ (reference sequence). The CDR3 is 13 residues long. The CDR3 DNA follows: TGTGCCAGCAGCGTAGGTGGCACCGGGGAGCTGTTTTTT. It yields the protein CASSVGGTGELFF.

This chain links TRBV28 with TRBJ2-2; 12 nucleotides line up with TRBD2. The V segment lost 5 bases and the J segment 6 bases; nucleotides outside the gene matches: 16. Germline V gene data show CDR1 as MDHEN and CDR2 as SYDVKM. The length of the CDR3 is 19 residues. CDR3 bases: TGTGCCAGCAGTCCCCTTGTATGGACTAGCGGGAAAGTGGCCGGGGAGCTGTTTTTT. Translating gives CASSPLVWTSGKVAGELFF. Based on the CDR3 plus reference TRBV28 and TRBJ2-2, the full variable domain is DVKVTQSSRYLVKRTGEKVFLECVQDMDHENMFWYRQDPGLGLRLIYFSYDVKMKEKGDIPEGYSVSREKKERFSLILESASTNQTSMYLCASSPLVWTSGKVAGELFFGEGSRLTVL.

The CDR3 sequence: CASSLRLAGAHEQFF. The CDR3 DNA reads TGCGCCAGCAGCCTCCGACTAGCGGGAGCCCATGAGCAGTTCTTC. V gene TRBV4-1 combines with J gene TRBJ2-1; 12 bases line up with TRBD2. The CDR3 runs 15 residues. Losses at the gene ends were 4 bases for V and 8 bases for J; bases not matched to a gene: 6. Germline V lookup: CDR1 MGHRA, CDR2 YSYEKL.

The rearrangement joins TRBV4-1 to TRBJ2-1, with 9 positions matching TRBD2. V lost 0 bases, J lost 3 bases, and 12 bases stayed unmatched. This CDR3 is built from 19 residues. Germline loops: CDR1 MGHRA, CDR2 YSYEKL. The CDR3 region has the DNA TGCGCCAGCAGCCAAGATCCCCCCCCAGCGGGAGGCCTCTACAATGAGCAGTTCTTC. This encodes CASSQDPPPAGGLYNEQFF.

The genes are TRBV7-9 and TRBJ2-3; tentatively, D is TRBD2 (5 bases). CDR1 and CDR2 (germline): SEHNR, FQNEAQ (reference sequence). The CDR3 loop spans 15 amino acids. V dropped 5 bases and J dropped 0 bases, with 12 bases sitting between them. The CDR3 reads CASSPMGGSTDTQYF. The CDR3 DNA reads TGTGCCAGCAGCCCGATGGGCGGGAGCACAGATACGCAGTATTTT.

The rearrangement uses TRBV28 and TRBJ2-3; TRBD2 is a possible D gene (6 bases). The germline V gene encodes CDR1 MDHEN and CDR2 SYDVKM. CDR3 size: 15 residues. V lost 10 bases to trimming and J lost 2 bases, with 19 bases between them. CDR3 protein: CATYVGGTYTDTQYF. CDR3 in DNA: TGTGCCACCTACGTGGGCGGGACGTACACAGATACGCAGTATTTT. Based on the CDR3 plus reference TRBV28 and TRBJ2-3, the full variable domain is DVKVTQSSRYLVKRTGEKVFLECVQDMDHENMFWYRQDPGLGLRLIYFSYDVKMKEKGDIPEGYSVSREKKERFSLILESASTNQTSMYLCATYVGGTYTDTQYFGPGTRLTVL.

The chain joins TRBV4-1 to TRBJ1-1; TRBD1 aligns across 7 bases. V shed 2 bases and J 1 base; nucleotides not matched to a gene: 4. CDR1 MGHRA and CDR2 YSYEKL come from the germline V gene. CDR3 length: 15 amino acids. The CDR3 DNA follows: TGCGCCAGCAGCCAAAAACAGGGGAAGAACACTGAAGCTTTCTTT. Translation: CASSQKQGKNTEAFF.

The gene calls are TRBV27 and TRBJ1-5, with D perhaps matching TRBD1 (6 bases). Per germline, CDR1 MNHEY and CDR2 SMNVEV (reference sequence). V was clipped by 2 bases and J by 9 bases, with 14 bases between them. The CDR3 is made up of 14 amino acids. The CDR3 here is CASSLIGGPVPQHF. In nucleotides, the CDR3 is TGTGCCAGCAGTTTAATTGGGGGGCCGGTGCCCCAGCATTTT.

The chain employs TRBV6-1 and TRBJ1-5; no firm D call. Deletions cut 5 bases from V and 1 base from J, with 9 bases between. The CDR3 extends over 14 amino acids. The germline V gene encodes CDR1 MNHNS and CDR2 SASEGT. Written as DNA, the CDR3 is TGTGCCAGCAGTAAACTAGGGAGCAATCAGCCCCAGCATTTT. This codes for CASSKLGSNQPQHF.

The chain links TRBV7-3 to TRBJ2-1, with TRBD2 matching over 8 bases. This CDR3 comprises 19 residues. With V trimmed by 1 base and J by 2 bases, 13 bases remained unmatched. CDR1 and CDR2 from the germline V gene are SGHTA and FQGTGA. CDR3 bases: TGTGCCAGCAGCTTAAAAGTCACCAACGCGGGAGGACCCTACAATGAGCAGTTCTTC. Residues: CASSLKVTNAGGPYNEQFF.

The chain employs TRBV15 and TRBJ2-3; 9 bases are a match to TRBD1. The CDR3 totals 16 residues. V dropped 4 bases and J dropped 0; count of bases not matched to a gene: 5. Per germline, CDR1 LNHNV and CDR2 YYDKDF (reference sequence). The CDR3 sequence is CATSTLGQGSTDTQYF. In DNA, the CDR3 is TGTGCCACCAGCACATTAGGACAGGGGAGCACAGATACGCAGTATTTT.

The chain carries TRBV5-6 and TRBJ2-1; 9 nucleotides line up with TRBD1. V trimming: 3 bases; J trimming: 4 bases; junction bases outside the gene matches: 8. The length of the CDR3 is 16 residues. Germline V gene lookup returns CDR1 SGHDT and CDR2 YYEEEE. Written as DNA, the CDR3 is TGTGCCAGCAGCTGGGGTACAGGGGGCTCGTACAATGAGCAGTTCTTC. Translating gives CASSWGTGGSYNEQFF.

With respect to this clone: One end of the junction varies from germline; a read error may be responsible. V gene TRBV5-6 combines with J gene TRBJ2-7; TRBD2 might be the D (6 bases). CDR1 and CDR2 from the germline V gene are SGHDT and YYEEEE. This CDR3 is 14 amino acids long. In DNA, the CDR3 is TGTGCCAGCAACTTGGGGCGGGATCTGGACGAGCAGTACTTC. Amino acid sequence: CASNLGRDLDEQYF.

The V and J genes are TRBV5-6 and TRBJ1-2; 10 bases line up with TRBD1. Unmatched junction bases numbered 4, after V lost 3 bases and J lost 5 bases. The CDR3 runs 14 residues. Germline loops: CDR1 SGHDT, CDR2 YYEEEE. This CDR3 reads CASSSGTGDYGYTF. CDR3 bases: TGTGCCAGCAGCTCCGGGACAGGGGATTATGGCTACACCTTC.

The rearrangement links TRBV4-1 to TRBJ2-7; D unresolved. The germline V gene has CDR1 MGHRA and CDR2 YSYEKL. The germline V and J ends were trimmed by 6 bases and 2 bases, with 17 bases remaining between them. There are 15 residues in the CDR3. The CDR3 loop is CASSPFYGQAYEQYF. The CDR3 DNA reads TGCGCCAGCAGTCCCTTCTACGGGCAAGCCTACGAGCAGTACTTC.

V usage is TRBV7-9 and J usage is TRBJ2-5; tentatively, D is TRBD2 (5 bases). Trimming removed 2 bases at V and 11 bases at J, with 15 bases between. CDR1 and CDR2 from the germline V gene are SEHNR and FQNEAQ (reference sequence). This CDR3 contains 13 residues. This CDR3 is CASSLMGSEEQYF. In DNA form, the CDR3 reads TGTGCCAGCAGCTTAATGGGGTCGGAGGAGCAGTACTTC. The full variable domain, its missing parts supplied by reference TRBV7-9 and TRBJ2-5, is DTGVSQNPRHKITKRGQNVTFRCDPISEHNRLYWYRQTLGQGPEFLTYFQNEAQLEKSRLLSDRFSAERPKGSFSTLEIQRTEQGDSAMYLCASSLMGSEEQYFGPGTRLLVL.

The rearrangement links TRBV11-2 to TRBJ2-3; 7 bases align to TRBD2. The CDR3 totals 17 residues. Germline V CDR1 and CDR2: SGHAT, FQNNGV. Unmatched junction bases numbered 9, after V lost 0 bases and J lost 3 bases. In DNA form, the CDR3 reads TGTGCCAGCAGCTTAGATAGTATTTCGGGACTAACAGATACGCAGTATTTT. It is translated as CASSLDSISGLTDTQYF. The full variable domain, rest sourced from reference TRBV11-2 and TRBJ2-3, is EAGVAQSPRYKIIEKRQSVAFWCNPISGHATLYWYQQILGQGPKLLIQFQNNGVVDDSQLPKDRFSAERLKGVDSTLKIQPAKLEDSAVYLCASSLDSISGLTDTQYFGPGTRLTVL.

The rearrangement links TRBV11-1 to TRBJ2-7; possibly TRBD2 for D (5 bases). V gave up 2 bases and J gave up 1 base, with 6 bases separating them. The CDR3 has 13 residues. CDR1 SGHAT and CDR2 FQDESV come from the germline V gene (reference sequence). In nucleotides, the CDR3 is TGTGCCAGCAGCTTACGGGAATCCTACGAGCAGTACTTC. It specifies CASSLRESYEQYF.

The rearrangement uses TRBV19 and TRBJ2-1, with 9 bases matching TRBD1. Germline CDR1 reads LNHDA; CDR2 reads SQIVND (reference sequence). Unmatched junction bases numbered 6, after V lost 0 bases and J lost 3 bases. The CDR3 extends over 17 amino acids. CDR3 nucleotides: TGTGCCAGTAGTATAGATCCAGACAGGGGGATCTACAATGAGCAGTTCTTC. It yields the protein CASSIDPDRGIYNEQFF.

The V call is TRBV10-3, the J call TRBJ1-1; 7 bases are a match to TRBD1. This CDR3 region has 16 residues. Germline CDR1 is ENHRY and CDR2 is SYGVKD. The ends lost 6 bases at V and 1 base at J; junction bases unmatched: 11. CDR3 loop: CAIRQGVLDRNTEAFF. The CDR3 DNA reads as TGTGCCATCAGGCAGGGGGTTCTAGACCGGAACACTGAAGCTTTCTTT.